This is a list of T cell receptor beta chains from one sample in a study of blood T cells in healthy people across ages. TCRdb itself ran the 5' RACE reads through MiXCR, one entry per CDR3 protein. In the table there are about 830,000 distinct CDR3 sequences, approximately 59% of which are singletons. Sequenced input: blood. These receptor sequences come from a man aged 25 to 45 in good health. CDR3s leave out the opening cysteine and the closing phenylalanine or tryptophan.

v_gene: TRBV18
CDR3aa: ASSPGTVEQY

v_gene: TRBV4-2
CDR3aa: ASSQASDDTEAF

v_gene: TRBV20-1
CDR3aa: SAGRSYGYT

v_gene: TRBV9
CDR3aa: ACSVAGRAGGDNEQF

v_gene: TRBV10-3
CDR3aa: AISEAPSNYGYI

v_gene: TRBV3-1
CDR3aa: ASSQDLTGRETQY

v_gene: TRBV10-3
CDR3aa: AISRDRGGGREKLF

v_gene: TRBV28
CDR3aa: ASSAPGLGLDVQF

v_gene: TRBV20-1
CDR3aa: SGRGGLPSGANVLT

v_gene: TRBV7-3
CDR3aa: ASSLVDNNNSPLH

v_gene: TRBV4-2
CDR3aa: ASSQDWQPPGYEQF

v_gene: TRBV6-5
CDR3aa: ASTSRGGEQF

v_gene: TRBV7-2
CDR3aa: ASSLASGAGANVLT

v_gene: TRBV20-1
CDR3aa: SARQRDIGGYT

v_gene: TRBV6-2/TRBV6-3
CDR3aa: ASSGTSGGGPDTQY

v_gene: TRBV28
CDR3aa: ASSSGPEAF

v_gene: TRBV7-2
CDR3aa: ASSLMGGNNSPLH

v_gene: TRBV25-1
CDR3aa: ASSEWDRGNTEAF

v_gene: TRBV5-5
CDR3aa: ASSSSGGPNSYEQY